This TCR beta chain was captured in a study of cytomegalovirus exposure and HLA in healthy donors. The table lists this clone with a count of one. Its antigen remains unknown. A multiplex PCR was run with 60 Vbeta primers and 13 Jbeta primers. Sequenced by immunoSEQ multiplex PCR; TCRdb stores in-frame clones only, minus some. The table records about 94,000 clones, 70% to 85% of them present only once. In germline, CDR1 is KGHSH, CDR2 LQKENI. Between the trimmed V and J ends, which lost 5 bases and 7 bases, there was a span of 12 bases. CDR3 length: 13 residues. Whole-study findings and limits: Researchers reported that a few CMV-associated chains were confirmed in vitro as CMV antigen-specific. One variant, a missense change in DCLRE1C, was linked in a later analysis to TCR beta V- and J-gene trimming. It was reported in a later analysis that an Asian-associated ancestry cluster showed fewer N-insertions than the 666-donor mean.

The chain couples TRBV18 to TRBJ2-1; D unresolved. The material sequenced was PBMCs. The sequence came from a man aged 25 to 40 in good health and CMV-seropositive. The CDR3 region has the DNA TGTGCCAGCTCAGTGAGAGGAACGAATGAGCAGTTCTTC. It encodes CASSVRGTNEQFF.